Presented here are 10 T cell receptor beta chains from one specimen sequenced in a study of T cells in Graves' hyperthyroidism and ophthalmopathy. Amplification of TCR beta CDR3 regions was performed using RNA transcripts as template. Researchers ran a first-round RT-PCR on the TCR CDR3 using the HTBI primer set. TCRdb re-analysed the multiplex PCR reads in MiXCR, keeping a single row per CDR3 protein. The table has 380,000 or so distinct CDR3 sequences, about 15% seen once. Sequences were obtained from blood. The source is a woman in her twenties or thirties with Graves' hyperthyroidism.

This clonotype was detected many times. Here the CDR3 reads CASSPNRGGYEQYF. CDR3 nucleotides: TGTGCCAGCAGCCCTAACCGAGGGGGGTACGAGCAGTACTTC. The V call is TRBV7-2, the J call TRBJ2-7, with D perhaps given as TRBD1 or TRBD2 (6 bases each). The CDR3 loop spans 14 amino acids. Trimming cost V 5 bases and J 4 bases, with 15 bases left between them. The germline V gene encodes CDR1 SGHTA and CDR2 FQGNSA.

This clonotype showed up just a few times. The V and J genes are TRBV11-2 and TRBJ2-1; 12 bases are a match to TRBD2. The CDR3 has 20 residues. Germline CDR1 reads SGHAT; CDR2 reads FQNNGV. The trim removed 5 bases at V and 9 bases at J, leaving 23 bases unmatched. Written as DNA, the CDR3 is TGTGCCAGCAGCCTAAACCGGGGGGCTAGCGGGAGGGTAGGGGCCAGTGAGCAGTTCTTC. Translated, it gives CASSLNRGASGRVGASEQFF. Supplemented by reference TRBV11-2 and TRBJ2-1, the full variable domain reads EAGVAQSPRYKIIEKRQSVAFWCNPISGHATLYWYQQILGQGPKLLIQFQNNGVVDDSQLPKDRFSAERLKGVDSTLKIQPAKLEDSAVYLCASSLNRGASGRVGASEQFFGPGTRLTVL.

CDR3 DNA sequence: TGTGCTAGTGGCCCGGGACAGGGGTTGAACACTGAAGCTTTCTTT. This gives the protein CASGPGQGLNTEAFF. The chain uses TRBV12-5 and TRBJ1-1; 10 bases map to TRBD1. This CDR3 is built from 15 residues. V was pared by 6 bases and J by 0 bases, with 4 bases of the junction left unmatched. Germline lookup yields CDR1 LGHNT and CDR2 FRNRAP.

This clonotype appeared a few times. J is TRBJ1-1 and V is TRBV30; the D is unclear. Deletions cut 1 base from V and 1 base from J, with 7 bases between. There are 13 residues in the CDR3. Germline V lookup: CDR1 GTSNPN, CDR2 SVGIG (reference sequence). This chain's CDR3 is CAWSAAANTEAFF. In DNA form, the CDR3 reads TGTGCCTGGAGTGCCGCCGCGAACACTGAAGCTTTCTTT.

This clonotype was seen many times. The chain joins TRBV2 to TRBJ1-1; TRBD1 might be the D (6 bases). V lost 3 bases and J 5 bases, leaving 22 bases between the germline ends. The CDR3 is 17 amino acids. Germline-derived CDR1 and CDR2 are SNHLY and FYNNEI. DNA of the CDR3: TGTGCCAGCAGTGAGAGGTGGACCATGGGGGCCGGTACTGAAGCTTTCTTT. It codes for CASSERWTMGAGTEAFF.

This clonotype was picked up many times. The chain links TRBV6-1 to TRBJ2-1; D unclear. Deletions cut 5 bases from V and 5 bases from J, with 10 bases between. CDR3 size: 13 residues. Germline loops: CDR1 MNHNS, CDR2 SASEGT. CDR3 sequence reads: CASSSPSNNEQFF. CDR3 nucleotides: TGTGCCAGCAGTTCTCCTAGTAACAATGAGCAGTTCTTC.

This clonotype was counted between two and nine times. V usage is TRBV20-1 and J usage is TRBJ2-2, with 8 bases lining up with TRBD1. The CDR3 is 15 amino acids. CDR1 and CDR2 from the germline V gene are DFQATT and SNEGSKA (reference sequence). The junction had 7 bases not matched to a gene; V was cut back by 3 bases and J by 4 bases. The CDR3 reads CSASLQGEITGELFF. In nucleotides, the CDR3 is TGCAGTGCTAGTTTACAGGGGGAGATCACCGGGGAGCTGTTTTTT.

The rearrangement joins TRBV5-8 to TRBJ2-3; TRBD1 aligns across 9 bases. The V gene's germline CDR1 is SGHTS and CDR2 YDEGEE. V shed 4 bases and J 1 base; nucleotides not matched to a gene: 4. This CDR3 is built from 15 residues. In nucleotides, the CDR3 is TGTGCCAGCAGCCTATGGACAGGGGGCACAGATACGCAGTATTTT. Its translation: CASSLWTGGTDTQYF. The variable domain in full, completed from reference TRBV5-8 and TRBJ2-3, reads EAGVTQSPTHLIKTRGQQATLRCSPISGHTSVYWYQQALGLGLQFLLWYDEGEERNRGNFPPRFSGRQFPNYSSELNVNALELEDSALYLCASSLWTGGTDTQYFGPGTRLTVL.

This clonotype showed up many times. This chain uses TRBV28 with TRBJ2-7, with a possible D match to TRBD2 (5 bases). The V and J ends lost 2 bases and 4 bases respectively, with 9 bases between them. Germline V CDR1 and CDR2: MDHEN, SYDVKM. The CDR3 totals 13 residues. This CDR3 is CASSLGEGYEQYF. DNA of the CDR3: TGTGCCAGCAGTTTAGGTGAGGGTTACGAGCAGTACTTC. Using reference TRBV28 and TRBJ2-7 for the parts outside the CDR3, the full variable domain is DVKVTQSSRYLVKRTGEKVFLECVQDMDHENMFWYRQDPGLGLRLIYFSYDVKMKEKGDIPEGYSVSREKKERFSLILESASTNQTSMYLCASSLGEGYEQYFGPGTRLTVT.

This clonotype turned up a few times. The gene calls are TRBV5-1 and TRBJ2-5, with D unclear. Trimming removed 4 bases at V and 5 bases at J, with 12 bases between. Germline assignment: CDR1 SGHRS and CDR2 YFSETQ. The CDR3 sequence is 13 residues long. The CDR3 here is CASSPYLEETQYF. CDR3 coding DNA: TGCGCCAGCAGCCCCTATTTAGAGGAGACCCAGTACTTC.